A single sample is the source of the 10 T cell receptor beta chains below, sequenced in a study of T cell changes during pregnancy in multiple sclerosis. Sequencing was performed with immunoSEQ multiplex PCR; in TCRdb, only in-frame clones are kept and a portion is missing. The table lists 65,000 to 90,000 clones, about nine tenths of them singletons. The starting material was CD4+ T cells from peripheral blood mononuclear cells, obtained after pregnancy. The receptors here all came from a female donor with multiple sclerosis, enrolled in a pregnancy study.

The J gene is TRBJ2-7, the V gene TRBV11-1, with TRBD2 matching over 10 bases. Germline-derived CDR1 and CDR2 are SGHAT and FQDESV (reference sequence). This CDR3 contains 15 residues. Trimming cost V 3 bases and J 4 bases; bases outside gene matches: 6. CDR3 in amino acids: CASSFASGGAYEQYF. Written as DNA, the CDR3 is TGTGCCAGCAGCTTCGCCAGCGGGGGGGCGTACGAGCAGTACTTC.

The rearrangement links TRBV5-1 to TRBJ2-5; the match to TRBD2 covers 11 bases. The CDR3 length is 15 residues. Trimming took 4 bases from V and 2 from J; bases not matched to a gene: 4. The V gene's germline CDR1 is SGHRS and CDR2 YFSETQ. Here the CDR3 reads CASSGTSGHQETQYF. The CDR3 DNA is TGCGCCAGCAGCGGGACTAGCGGTCATCAAGAGACCCAGTACTTC.

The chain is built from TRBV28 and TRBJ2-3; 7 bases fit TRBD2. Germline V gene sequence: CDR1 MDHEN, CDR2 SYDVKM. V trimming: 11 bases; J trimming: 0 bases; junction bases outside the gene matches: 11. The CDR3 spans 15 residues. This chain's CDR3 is CAGPTGGSSTDTQYF. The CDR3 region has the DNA TGTGCCGGTCCAACTGGCGGGAGTAGCACAGATACGCAGTATTTT.

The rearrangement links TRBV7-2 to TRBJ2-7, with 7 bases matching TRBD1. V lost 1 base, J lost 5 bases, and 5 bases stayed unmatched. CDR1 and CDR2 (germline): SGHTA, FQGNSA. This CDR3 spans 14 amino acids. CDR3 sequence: CASSLETGPHEQYF. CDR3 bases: TGTGCCAGCAGCTTAGAGACAGGGCCCCACGAGCAGTACTTC. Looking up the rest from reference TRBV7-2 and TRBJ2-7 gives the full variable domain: GAGVSQSPSNKVTEKGKDVELRCDPISGHTALYWYRQSLGQGLEFLIYFQGNSAPDKSGLPSDRFSAERTGGSVSTLTIQRTQQEDSAVYLCASSLETGPHEQYFGPGTRLTVT.

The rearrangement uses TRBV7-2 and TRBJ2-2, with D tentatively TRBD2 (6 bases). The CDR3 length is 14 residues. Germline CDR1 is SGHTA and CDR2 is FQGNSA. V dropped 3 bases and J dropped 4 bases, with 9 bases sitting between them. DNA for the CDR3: TGTGCCAGCAGCTTCGGGAGTTCCACCGGGGAGCTGTTTTTT. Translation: CASSFGSSTGELFF.

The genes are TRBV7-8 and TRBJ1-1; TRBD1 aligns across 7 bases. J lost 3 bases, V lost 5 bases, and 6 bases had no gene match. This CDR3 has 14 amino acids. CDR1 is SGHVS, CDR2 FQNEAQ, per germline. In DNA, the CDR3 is TGTGCCAGCAGCGCCCGGACAGGACACACTGAAGCTTTCTTT. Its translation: CASSARTGHTEAFF.

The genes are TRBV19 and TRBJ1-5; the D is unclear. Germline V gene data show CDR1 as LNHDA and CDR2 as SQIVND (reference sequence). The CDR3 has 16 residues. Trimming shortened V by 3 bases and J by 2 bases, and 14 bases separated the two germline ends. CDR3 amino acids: CASSMIRVSRNQPQHF. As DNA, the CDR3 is TGTGCCAGTAGTATGATTCGGGTATCTCGCAATCAGCCCCAGCATTTT.

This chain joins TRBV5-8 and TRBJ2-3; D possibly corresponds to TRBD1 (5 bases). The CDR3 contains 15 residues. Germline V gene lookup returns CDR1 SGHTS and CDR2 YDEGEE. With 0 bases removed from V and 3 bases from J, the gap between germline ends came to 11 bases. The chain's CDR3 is CASSLVQGTTDTQYF. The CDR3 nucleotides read TGTGCCAGCAGCTTGGTGCAGGGTACTACAGATACGCAGTATTTT.

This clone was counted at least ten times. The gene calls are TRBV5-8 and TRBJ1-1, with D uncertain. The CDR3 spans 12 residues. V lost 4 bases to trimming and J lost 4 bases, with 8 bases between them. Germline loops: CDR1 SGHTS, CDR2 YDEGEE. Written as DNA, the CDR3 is TGTGCCAGCAGCCGGGTGGCCACTGAAGCTTTCTTT. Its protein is CASSRVATEAFF.

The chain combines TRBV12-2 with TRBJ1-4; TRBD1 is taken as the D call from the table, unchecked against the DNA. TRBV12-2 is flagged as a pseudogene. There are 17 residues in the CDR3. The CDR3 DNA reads TGTGCAAGTCGCTTATTTATACAGGGATGCAGATATGAAAAACTGTTTTTT. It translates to CASRLFIQGCRYEKLFF.